These 28 T cell receptor beta chains came from one sample sequenced in a study of T cells in Graves' hyperthyroidism and ophthalmopathy. The investigators amplified TCR beta CDR3 regions from RNA transcripts. HTBI primers were the set used in a first-round RT-PCR of the TCR CDR3. TCRdb fed the multiplex PCR reads into MiXCR, producing one record per CDR3 protein. The sample lists about 460,000 distinct CDR3 sequences, around a fifth occurring once. The sample taken for sequencing was blood. These receptors all come from a woman aged 65 to 85 with Graves' ophthalmopathy.

The chain recombines TRBV19 with TRBJ2-3, with D possibly called TRBD1 or TRBD2 (5 bases each). CDR1 is LNHDA and CDR2 is SQIVND in the germline V gene (reference sequence). CDR3 size: 14 residues. Deletions cut 3 bases from V and 2 bases from J, with 9 bases between. CDR3 DNA sequence: TGTGCCAGTAGTATGAGGGGTAACACAGATACGCAGTATTTT. This codes for CASSMRGNTDTQYF.

The V call is TRBV12-3 or TRBV12-4, the J call TRBJ2-1; TRBD2 matches at 9 bases. Trimming cost V 7 bases and J 5 bases; bases outside gene matches: 9. The CDR3 totals 15 residues. This chain's CDR3 is CASTDYWTSDNEQFF. CDR3 coding DNA: TGTGCCAGCACCGATTATTGGACTAGCGACAATGAGCAGTTCTTC.

This sequence joins TRBV7-9 and TRBJ2-6, with D perhaps being TRBD1 or TRBD2 (5 bases each). V was shortened by 2 bases and J by 4 bases, with 24 bases between the two germline ends. This CDR3 comprises 20 residues. From germline, CDR1 is SEHNR and CDR2 FQNEAQ (reference sequence). The CDR3 DNA reads TGTGCCAGCAGCTTAACTTTAGTCCCAGGGAGAGTGTCCGGGGCCAACGTCCTGACTTTC. This encodes CASSLTLVPGRVSGANVLTF.

V usage is TRBV27 and J usage is TRBJ2-7, with TRBD2 as a possible D gene (6 bases). The V gene's germline CDR1 is MNHEY and CDR2 SMNVEV (reference sequence). V gave up 3 bases and J gave up 6 bases, with 9 bases separating them. The CDR3 has 12 residues. In DNA, the CDR3 is TGTGCCAGCAGTTTCCTGGGGGGCGAGCAGTACTTC. Protein product: CASSFLGGEQYF.

The gene calls are TRBV29-1 and TRBJ2-7; D is uncertain. Trimming left V 1 base short and J 5 bases short, with 18 bases between. The germline V gene has CDR1 SQVTM and CDR2 ANQGSEA. The CDR3 is made up of 15 amino acids. In DNA form, the CDR3 reads TGCAGCGTTGAAGCGTTTGGTGGTTCGGGCGACGAGCAGTACTTC. Encoded protein: CSVEAFGGSGDEQYF.

This chain joins TRBV6-1 and TRBJ1-2, with TRBD1 matching 8 bases. From germline, CDR1 is MNHNS and CDR2 SASEGT. V dropped 4 bases and J dropped 4; count of bases not matched to a gene: 8. The CDR3 has 15 residues. In nucleotides, the CDR3 is TGTGCCAGCAGTGCCAGGTCAGGGGGCGGCTATGGCTACACCTTC. Its translation is CASSARSGGGYGYTF.

This clonotype appeared a few times. The chain recombines TRBV4-3 with TRBJ2-5, with D perhaps being TRBD1 or TRBD2 (5 bases each). V lost 5 bases to trimming and J lost 3 bases, with 13 bases between them. The CDR3 has 14 amino acids. Per germline, CDR1 LGHNA and CDR2 YSLEER. The CDR3 spells CASSERVGEETQYF. The DNA for the CDR3 is TGCGCCAGCAGCGAGAGGGTAGGGGAAGAGACCCAGTACTTC.

The chain is built from TRBV5-1 and TRBJ2-5, with D hard to call. Deletions cut 5 bases from V and 5 bases from J, with 16 bases between. This CDR3 has 14 residues. The V gene's germline CDR1 is SGHRS and CDR2 YFSETQ. The CDR3 DNA reads TGCGCCAGCAGGATAGGACCGTCATGGGAGACCCAGTACTTC. It yields the protein CASRIGPSWETQYF.

CDR3 DNA: TGTGCCAGCAGCTTTCGGGACAGGGGTCGTGGCTACACCTTC. Translating it yields CASSFRDRGRGYTF. This chain uses TRBV7-8 with TRBJ1-2; 10 bases map to TRBD1. V gave up 3 bases and J gave up 7 bases; unmatched junction bases: 5. The CDR3 spans 14 residues. CDR1 and CDR2 (germline): SGHVS, FQNEAQ.

The chain employs TRBV6-1 and TRBJ2-7; D might be TRBD1 (6 bases). With 5 bases removed from V and 0 bases from J, the gap between germline ends came to 14 bases. Germline lookup yields CDR1 MNHNS and CDR2 SASEGT. This CDR3 is built from 15 residues. The DNA for the CDR3 is TGTGCCAGCAGTAGGGCCGACAGGAACTCCTACGAGCAGTACTTC. It codes for CASSRADRNSYEQYF.

This clonotype appeared a few times. V gene TRBV11-2 combines with J gene TRBJ2-7; D may correspond to TRBD1 or TRBD2 (5 bases each). CDR3 length: 13 amino acids. The germline gives CDR1 SGHAT, CDR2 FQNNGV. Trimming took 2 bases from V and 6 from J, leaving 11 bases between them. The CDR3 reads CASSLMGESEQYF. The CDR3 nucleotides are TGTGCCAGCAGCTTAATGGGGGAAAGCGAGCAGTACTTC.

This clonotype has a handful of counts. The chain combines TRBV5-1 with TRBJ1-1; no clear D gene. Looked up from germline, CDR1 is SGHRS and CDR2 is YFSETQ. Trimming removed 0 bases from V and 5 bases from J, with 11 bases in between. The CDR3 contains 14 residues. The CDR3 reads CASSLGPTETEAFF. The CDR3 bases are TGCGCCAGCAGCTTGGGACCGACCGAGACTGAAGCTTTCTTT. Full variable domain (rest looked up from reference TRBV5-1 and TRBJ1-1): KAGVTQTPRYLIKTRGQQVTLSCSPISGHRSVSWYQQTPGQGLQFLFEYFSETQRNKGNFPGRFSGRQFSNSRSEMNVSTLELGDSALYLCASSLGPTETEAFFGQGTRLTVV.

This clonotype showed up just a few times. V and J are TRBV6-1 and TRBJ2-1; 10 bases align to TRBD2. The junction had 6 bases not matched to a gene; V was cut back by 7 bases and J by 9 bases. CDR1 MNHNS and CDR2 SASEGT come from the germline V gene. This CDR3 has 13 residues. The CDR3 here is CASKREGIGEQFF. The CDR3, as DNA: TGTGCCAGCAAGCGGGAGGGCATCGGTGAGCAGTTCTTC.

This clonotype appeared a few times. The genes are TRBV27 and TRBJ1-2; 8 bases map to TRBD1. V lost 6 bases to trimming and J lost 5 bases; unmatched junction nucleotides: 20. Per germline, CDR1 MNHEY and CDR2 SMNVEV (reference sequence). This CDR3 contains 18 residues. Here the CDR3 reads CASSLLGQGLSGGYGYTF. In nucleotides, the CDR3 is TGTGCCAGCAGCTTACTCGGACAGGGTTTAAGTGGGGGGTATGGCTACACCTTC.

This clonotype has only a few counts. The chain combines TRBV20-1 with TRBJ2-2; no firm D call. CDR3 length: 15 residues. Germline CDR1 and CDR2: DFQATT and SNEGSKA (reference sequence). Deletions cut 3 bases from V and 4 bases from J, with 15 bases between. CDR3 sequence reads: CSASGPTRVTGELFF. The CDR3 region has the DNA TGCAGTGCTAGTGGACCGACGCGTGTCACCGGGGAGCTGTTTTTT.

This clonotype occurred many times. CDR3 bases: TGTGCCAGCAGTTACTCTCCCCGCCTGGGCACTGAAGCTTTCTTT. It translates to CASSYSPRLGTEAFF. The chain links TRBV6-6 to TRBJ1-1; D not certain. V dropped 0 bases and J dropped 4 bases, with 12 bases sitting between them. Per the germline V gene, CDR1 is MNHNY and CDR2 is SVGAGI (reference sequence). The CDR3 has 15 residues.

CDR3 nucleotides: TGTGCCAGCAGCGCCTCCATTCAAGAGACCCAGTACTTC. It yields the protein CASSASIQETQYF. V gene TRBV6-1 combines with J gene TRBJ2-5; the D is unclear. The V end lost 6 bases, the J end lost 2 bases, and 10 bases lay between the germline ends. CDR3 length: 13 amino acids. CDR1 is MNHNS and CDR2 is SASEGT in the germline V gene.

This chain uses TRBV4-1 with TRBJ2-7, with 12 bases matching TRBD1. The CDR3 has 15 residues. The V and J ends lost 1 base and 7 bases, in that order; junction bases with no gene match: 5. Per the germline V gene, CDR1 is MGHRA and CDR2 is YSYEKL. The CDR3 DNA sequence: TGCGCCAGCAGCCAAGGGGGACAGGGGGCCGAGGAGCAGTACTTC. It encodes CASSQGGQGAEEQYF.

This clonotype was recorded a few times. The rearrangement links TRBV6-1 to TRBJ2-7, with D perhaps TRBD1 or TRBD2 (5 bases each). CDR3 size: 14 residues. Between the trimmed V and J ends, which lost 6 bases and 2 bases, there was a span of 14 bases. Germline assignment: CDR1 MNHNS and CDR2 SASEGT. CDR3: CASRKPGPPYEQYF. The CDR3 DNA is TGTGCCAGCAGGAAACCGGGACCACCCTACGAGCAGTACTTC.

V is TRBV7-9 and J is TRBJ2-2, with 10 bases aligning to TRBD2. The CDR3 sequence is 16 residues long. Unmatched junction bases numbered 7, after V lost 5 bases and J lost 4 bases. Germline CDR1 reads SEHNR; CDR2 reads FQNEAQ (reference sequence). DNA of the CDR3: TGTGCCAGCAGCGCCGGGACTAGCGAAGGCACCGGGGAGCTGTTTTTT. Encoded protein: CASSAGTSEGTGELFF.

The rearrangement joins TRBV4-1 to TRBJ2-2, with 7 bases that match TRBD2. V dropped 2 bases and J dropped 3; count of bases not matched to a gene: 3. Germline values: CDR1 MGHRA, CDR2 YSYEKL. The CDR3 is made up of 15 amino acids. DNA of the CDR3: TGCGCCAGCAGCCAACAACTAGCGTACACCGGGGAGCTGTTTTTT. Translating gives CASSQQLAYTGELFF.

The V and J genes are TRBV10-3 and TRBJ2-3, with 7 nucleotides matching TRBD1. The CDR3 runs 14 residues. V trimming: 4 bases; J trimming: 1 base; junction bases outside the gene matches: 2. Germline CDR1 and CDR2: ENHRY and SYGVKD. CDR3 in DNA: TGTGCCATCAGTGTTGGACAGGGCACAGATACGCAGTATTTT. Amino acids: CAISVGQGTDTQYF.

This chain connects TRBV6-2 or TRBV6-3 to TRBJ2-7; TRBD2 aligns across 7 bases. The junction had 5 bases not matched to a gene; V was cut back by 0 bases and J by 6 bases. The CDR3 contains 14 residues. Germline V CDR1 and CDR2: MNHEY, SVGEGT. As DNA, the CDR3 is TGTGCCAGCAGTTACTCGACCCCTAGCGGCGAGCAGTACTTC. It codes for CASSYSTPSGEQYF.

This clonotype was counted between two and nine times. The rearrangement links TRBV12-5 to TRBJ1-5; D is ambiguous. Germline loops: CDR1 LGHNT, CDR2 FRNRAP. V shed 0 bases and J shed 7 bases, with 7 bases lying between them. The CDR3 contains 13 residues. The CDR3 DNA reads TGTGCTAGTGGTTTGGTCCCCCAACAGCCCCAGCATTTT. Translating gives CASGLVPQQPQHF.

V gene TRBV11-3 combines with J gene TRBJ2-1, with 8 bases lining up with TRBD2. Trimming took 6 bases from V and 5 from J; bases not matched to a gene: 9. The CDR3 sequence is 15 residues long. Per germline, CDR1 SGHNT and CDR2 YENEEA. CDR3 protein: CASRAGRGGDNEQFF. CDR3 nucleotides: TGTGCCAGCAGAGCCGGGAGGGGGGGAGACAATGAGCAGTTCTTC.

This clonotype was picked up many times. The chain joins TRBV20-1 to TRBJ2-3; possible D gene TRBD2, 5 bases. The CDR3 totals 14 residues. CDR1 is DFQATT and CDR2 is SNEGSKA in the germline V gene (reference sequence). The V gene lost 3 bases and the J gene lost 3 bases, with 13 bases spanning the gap. The CDR3: CSASTAGRTDTQYF. The DNA of the CDR3 is TGCAGTGCTAGTACGGCGGGTCGGACAGATACGCAGTATTTT.

The table lists this clonotype with a few counts. The chain joins TRBV12-3 or TRBV12-4 to TRBJ2-7; 8 bases map to TRBD2. The CDR3 loop spans 13 amino acids. With V trimmed by 6 bases and J by 6 bases, 7 bases remained unmatched. CDR3 sequence (DNA): TGTGCCAGCAGCCCCGGGGGGGGCAGCGAGCAGTACTTC. Translating it yields CASSPGGGSEQYF.

This clonotype was counted ten times or more. The chain couples TRBV11-2 to TRBJ2-7; D perhaps matches TRBD1 (7 bases). This CDR3 is 16 amino acids long. Germline assignment: CDR1 SGHAT and CDR2 FQNNGV. V dropped 2 bases and J dropped 2 bases, with 16 bases sitting between them. The CDR3 DNA follows: TGTGCCAGCAGCTTATTGGAGGGGGCGAATCCCTACGAGCAGTACTTC. The encoded protein is CASSLLEGANPYEQYF.